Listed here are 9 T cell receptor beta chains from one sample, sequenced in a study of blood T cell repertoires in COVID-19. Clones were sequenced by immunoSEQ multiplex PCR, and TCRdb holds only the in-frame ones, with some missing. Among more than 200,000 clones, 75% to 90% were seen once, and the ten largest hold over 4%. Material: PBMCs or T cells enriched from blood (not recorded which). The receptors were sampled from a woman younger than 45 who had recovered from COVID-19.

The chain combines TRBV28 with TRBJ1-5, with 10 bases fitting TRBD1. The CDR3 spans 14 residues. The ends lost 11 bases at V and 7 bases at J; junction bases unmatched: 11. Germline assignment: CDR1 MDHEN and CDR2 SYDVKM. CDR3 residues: CAGQTGGAGQPQHF. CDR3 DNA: TGTGCCGGCCAGACAGGGGGCGCAGGACAGCCCCAGCATTTT.

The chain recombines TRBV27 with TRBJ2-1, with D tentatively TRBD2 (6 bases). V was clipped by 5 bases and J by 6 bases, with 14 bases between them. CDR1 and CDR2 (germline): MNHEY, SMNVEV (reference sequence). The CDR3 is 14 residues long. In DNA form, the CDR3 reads TGTGCCAGCAGTCCTAACCAGCGGGCCAATGAGCAGTTCTTC. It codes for CASSPNQRANEQFF.

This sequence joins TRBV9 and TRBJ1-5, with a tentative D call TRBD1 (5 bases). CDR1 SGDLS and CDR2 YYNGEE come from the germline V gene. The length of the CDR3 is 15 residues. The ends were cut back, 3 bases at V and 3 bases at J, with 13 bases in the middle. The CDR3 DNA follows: TGTGCCAGCAGCGCCTGGGGGGATCTCAATCAGCCCCAGCATTTT. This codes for CASSAWGDLNQPQHF.

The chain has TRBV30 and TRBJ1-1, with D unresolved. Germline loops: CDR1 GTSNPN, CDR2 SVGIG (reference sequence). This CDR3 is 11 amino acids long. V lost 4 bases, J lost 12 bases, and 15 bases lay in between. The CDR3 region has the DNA TGTGCCTGGATGAGGGTGGCGGCGCCTTTCTTT. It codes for CAWMRVAAPFF.

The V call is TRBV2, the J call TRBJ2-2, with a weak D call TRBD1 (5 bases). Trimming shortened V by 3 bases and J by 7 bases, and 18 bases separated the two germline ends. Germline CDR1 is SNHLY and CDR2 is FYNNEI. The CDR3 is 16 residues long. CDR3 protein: CASSDQNLGAGGELFF. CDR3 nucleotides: TGTGCCAGCAGTGACCAGAATCTAGGGGCAGGCGGGGAGCTGTTTTTT.

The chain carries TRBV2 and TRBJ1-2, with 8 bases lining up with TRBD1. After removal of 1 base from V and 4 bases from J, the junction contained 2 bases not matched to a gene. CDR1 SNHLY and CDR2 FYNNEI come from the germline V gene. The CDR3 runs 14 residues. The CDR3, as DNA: TGTGCCAGCAGTGAAGAGGACAGGGTCTATGGCTACACCTTC. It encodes CASSEEDRVYGYTF.

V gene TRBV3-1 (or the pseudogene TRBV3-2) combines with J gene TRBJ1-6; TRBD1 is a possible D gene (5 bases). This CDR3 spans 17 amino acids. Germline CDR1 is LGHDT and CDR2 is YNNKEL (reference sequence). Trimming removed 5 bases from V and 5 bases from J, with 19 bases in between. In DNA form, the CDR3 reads TGTGCCAGCAGCTCCCTTGGGGGGGAAGGGAATAATTCACCCCTCCACTTT. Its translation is CASSSLGGEGNNSPLHF.

CDR3 residues: CAIRTGQGGSPLHF. CDR3 DNA sequence: TGTGCCATCAGGACCGGACAGGGCGGTTCACCCCTCCACTTT. The rearrangement uses TRBV10-3 and TRBJ1-6; 8 bases line up with TRBD1. Losses at the gene ends were 6 bases for V and 9 bases for J; bases not matched to a gene: 7. The CDR3 has 14 amino acids. Germline lookup yields CDR1 ENHRY and CDR2 SYGVKD.

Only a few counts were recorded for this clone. CDR3 amino acids: CAWSGVIRGTEAFF. CDR3 coding DNA: TGTGCCTGGAGTGGGGTAATCAGGGGCACTGAAGCTTTCTTT. The chain recombines TRBV30 with TRBJ1-1, with D tentatively TRBD1 (6 bases). The CDR3 is 14 residues long. V lost 1 base and J 4 bases, leaving 13 bases between the germline ends. Germline CDR1 reads GTSNPN; CDR2 reads SVGIG (reference sequence).